The rows below give T cell receptor beta chains drawn from one sample of a study of vaccination effects on CD4 cells after COVID-19. These receptors' antigens are unknown. Sequencing used immunoSEQ multiplex PCR; TCRdb keeps in-frame clones, though not all of them. The data contain roughly 41,000 clones, under 75% of them singletons. The source was CD4+ T cells from PBMCs cultured with HCoV-OC43 spike peptides, collected before COVID-19 vaccination. The origin of the receptors is a human donor who received a COVID-19 vaccine. CDR3s include the opening cysteine and the closing phenylalanine or tryptophan. D genes are given only for firm matches. Rows give clone size only sometimes, using once, few, many, or a class for an expanded clone.

TRBV29-1	17	NA	TRBD2	TRBJ2-1	CSVGPSGGVGSYNEQFF	TGCAGCGTTGGTCCTAGCGGGGGGGTAGGTTCCTACAATGAGCAGTTCTTC
TRBV6-4	13	NA	NA	TRBJ2-3	CASSDSEGFVGYF	TGTGCCAGCAGTGACTCAGAGGGTTTTGTTGGGTATTTT
TRBV19	15	NA	NA	TRBJ2-5	CASSIAGPRKETQYF	TGTGCCAGTAGTATCGCCGGTCCCCGCAAAGAGACCCAGTACTTC
TRBV11-2	13	NA	NA	TRBJ2-2	CASSLDPQGELFF	TGTGCCAGCAGCTTAGATCCCCAAGGGGAGCTGTTTTTT
TRBV6-5	15	NA	NA	TRBJ1-1	CASSRAGSRGTEAFF	TGTGCCAGCAGTAGGGCAGGGTCTCGCGGCACTGAAGCTTTCTTT
TRBV19	14	NA	NA	TRBJ2-5	CASSIQGGQETQYF	TGTGCCAGTAGTATACAGGGGGGTCAAGAGACCCAGTACTTC
TRBV6-5	14	once	NA	TRBJ1-5	CASSGTRVDQPQHF	TGTGCCAGCAGCGGGACGCGGGTGGATCAGCCCCAGCATTTT
TRBV6-1	16	NA	NA	TRBJ1-3	CASSDEAAVSGNTIYF	TGTGCCAGCAGTGATGAAGCCGCGGTCTCTGGAAACACCATATATTTT
TRBV10-3	13	once	TRBD1	TRBJ1-1	CAIGQERNTEAFF	TGTGCCATCGGACAGGAGAGGAACACTGAAGCTTTCTTT
TRBV6-5	13	NA	NA	TRBJ1-6	CASKLAVGPTLHF	TGTGCCAGCAAGTTGGCAGTCGGCCCCACCCTCCACTTT
TRBV7-2	14	NA	TRBD1	TRBJ2-7	CASGRTGDSGEQYF	TGTGCCAGCGGCCGGACAGGGGATTCCGGCGAGCAGTACTTC
TRBV27	18	NA	TRBD1	TRBJ2-7	CASSLSTRDRGLSYEQYF	TGTGCCAGCAGTCTATCTACCCGGGACAGGGGGCTTAGTTACGAGCAGTACTTC
TRBV7-2	19	NA	TRBD2	TRBJ2-1	CASSPARGGGGRARVEQFF	TGTGCCAGCAGTCCAGCCAGAGGAGGAGGCGGGAGGGCCAGGGTTGAGCAGTTCTTC
TRBV4-1	17	NA	NA	TRBJ1-5	CASSPNPTEGGRQPQHF	TGCGCCAGCAGCCCTAACCCGACGGAGGGTGGCCGGCAGCCCCAGCATTTT
TRBV2	15	NA	NA	TRBJ1-3	CASSLTYSSGNTIYF	TGTGCCAGCAGTCTGACATACAGCTCTGGAAACACCATATATTTT
TRBV11-1	14	NA	NA	TRBJ2-7	CASSPRTVSYEQYF	TGTGCCAGCAGCCCCCGGACAGTCTCCTACGAGCAGTACTTC
TRBV5-4	15	NA	TRBD1	TRBJ1-1	CASSPGQSLNTEAFF	TGTGCCAGCAGCCCGGGACAGAGTCTTAACACTGAAGCTTTCTTT
TRBV27	15	few	NA	TRBJ1-6	CASKAGPVVNSPLHF	TGTGCCAGTAAGGCAGGGCCCGTTGTGAATTCACCCCTCCACTTT
TRBV4-1	13	NA	NA	TRBJ1-1	CASSLQGNTEAFF	TGCGCCAGCAGCCTACAGGGCAACACTGAAGCTTTCTTT
TRBV7-7	13	NA	NA	TRBJ1-1	CASSLTGNTEAFF	TGTGCTAGCAGCTTAACGGGGAACACTGAAGCTTTCTTT
TRBV30	15	NA	TRBD1	TRBJ1-5	CAWSVRQGKNQPQHF	TGTGCCTGGAGTGTGAGACAGGGGAAGAATCAGCCCCAGCATTTT
TRBV15	11	NA	NA	TRBJ2-1	CATSRAREQFF	TGTGCCACCAGCAGAGCCCGGGAGCAGTTCTTC
TRBV19	15	NA	NA	TRBJ2-7	CASSSENMKSGEQYF	TGTGCCAGTAGTTCGGAAAATATGAAGTCAGGGGAGCAGTACTTC
TRBV19	13	few	NA	TRBJ1-1	CASNGQENTEAFF	TGTGCCAGTAACGGCCAGGAGAACACTGAAGCTTTCTTT
TRBV7-2	13	NA	NA	TRBJ1-1	CASSPTRNTEAFF	TGTGCCAGCAGCCCGACAAGAAACACTGAAGCTTTCTTT
TRBV3-1/TRBV3-2	14	NA	NA	TRBJ1-2	CASSQDGGGYGYTF	TGTGCCAGCAGCCAAGATGGAGGGGGTTATGGCTACACCTTC
TRBV7-2	15	NA	NA	TRBJ2-5	CASSLGPGRGETQYF	TGTGCCAGCAGCTTAGGACCGGGGAGGGGGGAGACCCAGTACTTC
TRBV6-5	14	once	NA	TRBJ2-6	CASSKETGANVLTF	TGTGCCAGCAGCAAAGAAACTGGGGCCAACGTCCTGACTTTC